Below, one T cell receptor (beta chain) is given with its context. The entry originates in a study of blood T cell repertoires in COVID-19. Overall study context: Whether acute or convalescent, the COVID-19 samples came from the United States, Italy and Spain. PBMCs, B-cell-depleted T cells, or T cells were the source of the cDNA or gDNA that made up the material.

Authors' processing steps: Nucleated cell number was recorded as an estimate derived from reference gene primer amplification. This table comes from immunoSEQ multiplex PCR, and its TCRdb copy is limited to in-frame clones, with some not included. D and trimming come from the DNA, and the V and J calls and clone size come from that table. The table shows around 130,000 clones, with about four fifths occurring only once. V lost 3 bases and J lost 7, with 12 bases in between. CDR1 SGHVS and CDR2 FQNEAQ come from the germline V gene. The CDR3 has 13 residues. This rearrangement joins TRBV7-8 to TRBJ2-5; D remains unclear. Material for sequencing was peripheral blood. The clonotype comes from a human donor in a cohort sampled during active COVID-19. The CDR3 reads CASSFRQRTTQYF. The CDR3 DNA sequence: TGTGCCAGCAGCTTCCGACAACGAACGACCCAGTACTTC.